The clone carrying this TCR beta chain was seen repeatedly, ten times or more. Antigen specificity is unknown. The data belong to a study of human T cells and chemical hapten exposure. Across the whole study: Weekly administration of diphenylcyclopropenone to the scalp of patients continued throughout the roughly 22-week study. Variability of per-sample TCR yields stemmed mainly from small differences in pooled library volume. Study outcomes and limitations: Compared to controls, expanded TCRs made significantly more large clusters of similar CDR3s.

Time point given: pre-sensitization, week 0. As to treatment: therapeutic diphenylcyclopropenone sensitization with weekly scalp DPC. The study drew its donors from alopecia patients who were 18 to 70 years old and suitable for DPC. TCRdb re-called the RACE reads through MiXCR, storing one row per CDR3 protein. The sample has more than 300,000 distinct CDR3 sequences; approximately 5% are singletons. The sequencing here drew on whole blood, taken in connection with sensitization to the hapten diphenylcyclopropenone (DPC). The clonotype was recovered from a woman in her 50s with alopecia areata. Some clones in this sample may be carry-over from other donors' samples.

CDR3 residues: CASSELRYRGGNYGYTF. CDR3 DNA: TGTGCCAGCAGTGAACTTCGTTACAGGGGTGGAAACTATGGCTACACCTTC. The V call is TRBV25-1, the J call TRBJ1-2, with TRBD1 matching 7 bases. J gave up 2 bases and V 2 bases, and 11 bases lay outside the gene matches. Per germline, CDR1 MGHDK and CDR2 SYGVNS. The CDR3 loop spans 17 amino acids.